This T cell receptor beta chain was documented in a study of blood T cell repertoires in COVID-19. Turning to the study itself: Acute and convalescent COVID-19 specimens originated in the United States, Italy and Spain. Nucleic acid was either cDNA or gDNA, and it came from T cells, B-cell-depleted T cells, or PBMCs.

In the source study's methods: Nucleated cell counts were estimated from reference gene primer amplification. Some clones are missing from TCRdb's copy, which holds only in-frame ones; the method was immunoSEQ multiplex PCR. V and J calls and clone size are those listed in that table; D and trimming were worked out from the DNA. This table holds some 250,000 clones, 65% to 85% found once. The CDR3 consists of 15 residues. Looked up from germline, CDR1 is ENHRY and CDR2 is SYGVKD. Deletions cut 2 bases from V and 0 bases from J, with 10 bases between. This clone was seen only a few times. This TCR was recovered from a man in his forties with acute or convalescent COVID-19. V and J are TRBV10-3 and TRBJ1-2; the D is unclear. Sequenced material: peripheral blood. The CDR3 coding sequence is TGTGCCATCAGTGAGGGGCAGCCGACTAACTATGGCTACACCTTC. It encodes CAISEGQPTNYGYTF.